This T cell receptor beta chain was profiled in a study of OX40 agonist ivuxolimab in advanced cancers. The study in broad terms: Ivuxolimab, which targeted the costimulatory receptor OX40 (CD134), was an agonistic, fully human IgG2 monoclonal antibody. Intravenous ivuxolimab was administered to patients every 2 weeks at six dose levels: 0.01, 0.1, 0.3, 1.5, 3 and 10 mg/kg. Of the roughly 51 patients in dose escalation, 19 had hepatocellular carcinoma, some 15 had melanoma, 9 had renal cell carcinoma and 9 had head and neck cancer. A male proportion of 75% to 85% and a mean age of approximately 62 years, ranging from roughly 20 to 80, were recorded for the dose-escalation cohort. Patients were allowed to have had prior anti-PD-1, anti-PD-L1 or anti-CTLA-4 therapy, and approximately 37% of the dose-escalation patients had been treated with checkpoint inhibitors. Partial responses occurred in three dose-escalation patients: two with cutaneous melanoma and one with hepatocellular carcinoma. The point of sequencing TCRbeta in the periphery was to test whether ivuxolimab changed TCR sequence diversity and drove clonal T-cell expansion. The paper describes the monotherapy dose-escalation part (N ≈ 52 patients) of the phase I trial of ivuxolimab. Findings and caveats that apply to the study as a whole: Low levels of normalized T-cell clonal expansion were also seen in some patients who did not respond. Which antigens the clonally expanded peripheral T cells were specific for was not determined. After ivuxolimab, expanded clones were on average more numerous among CD8+ T cells than among CD4+ T cells. In the 0.1-3.0 mg/kg groups, partial responders had among the lowest normalized peripheral clonal expansion, particularly in CD8+ T cells. Clonal expansion of both CD4+ and CD8+ blood T cells was observed from baseline to week 6 at doses 0.1 to 3.0 mg/kg.

The trial excluded patients who had a history of autoimmune disease or who were on systemic immunosuppression. Peripheral blood for TCR sequencing was collected from all dose cohorts at baseline, on cycle 4 day 1, and on cycle 7 day 1. The samples were taken from a phase I, first-in-human, multicenter, open-label dose-escalation trial of ivuxolimab. The trial enrolled adults with locally advanced or metastatic head and neck squamous cell, hepatocellular, melanoma or renal cell carcinoma. CD4+ and CD8+ T cells were sorted separately from peripheral blood before TCR sequencing. There are 14 amino acids in the CDR3, from cysteine to phenylalanine inclusive. Of the read, only the CDR3 DNA is kept; its 42 bases are in frame from base 1. The germline V gene (reference sequence) provides CDR1 LNHDA and CDR2 SQIVND. In regard to this clone: Its antigen is still unknown. Base qualities are missing; no much larger clone stands one base away.

To sequence the TCRbeta CDR3 region, genomic DNA was isolated from the sorted cells. TCRbeta CDR3 regions were sequenced using the immunoSEQ Assay. TCRdb re-hosts the immuneACCESS table, in-frame sequences only. Its copies lack some clones; in the studies checked, an unresolved V gene accounts for under half of them, and the cause for the rest is not known. This sample is represented by 70,000 to 95,000 clones; over 75% of them were singletons. The top ten clonotypes cover around 3.8% of the sample. This receptor was taken from an adult with an advanced solid tumor such as melanoma, head and neck, liver or kidney cancer. The sequence joins TRBV19 to TRBJ2-5, with 9 central nucleotides matching TRBD1. The DNA end lines up better with TRBJ2-7; the J call may be wrong. Sequences were derived from CD4+ or CD8+ T cells sorted from blood, sampled in a trial of the OX40 agonist ivuxolimab. DNA sequence: TGTGCCAGTAGTGCGATCGGGACAGGGTACGAGCAGTACTTC. Its amino acids are CASSAIGTGYEQYF.